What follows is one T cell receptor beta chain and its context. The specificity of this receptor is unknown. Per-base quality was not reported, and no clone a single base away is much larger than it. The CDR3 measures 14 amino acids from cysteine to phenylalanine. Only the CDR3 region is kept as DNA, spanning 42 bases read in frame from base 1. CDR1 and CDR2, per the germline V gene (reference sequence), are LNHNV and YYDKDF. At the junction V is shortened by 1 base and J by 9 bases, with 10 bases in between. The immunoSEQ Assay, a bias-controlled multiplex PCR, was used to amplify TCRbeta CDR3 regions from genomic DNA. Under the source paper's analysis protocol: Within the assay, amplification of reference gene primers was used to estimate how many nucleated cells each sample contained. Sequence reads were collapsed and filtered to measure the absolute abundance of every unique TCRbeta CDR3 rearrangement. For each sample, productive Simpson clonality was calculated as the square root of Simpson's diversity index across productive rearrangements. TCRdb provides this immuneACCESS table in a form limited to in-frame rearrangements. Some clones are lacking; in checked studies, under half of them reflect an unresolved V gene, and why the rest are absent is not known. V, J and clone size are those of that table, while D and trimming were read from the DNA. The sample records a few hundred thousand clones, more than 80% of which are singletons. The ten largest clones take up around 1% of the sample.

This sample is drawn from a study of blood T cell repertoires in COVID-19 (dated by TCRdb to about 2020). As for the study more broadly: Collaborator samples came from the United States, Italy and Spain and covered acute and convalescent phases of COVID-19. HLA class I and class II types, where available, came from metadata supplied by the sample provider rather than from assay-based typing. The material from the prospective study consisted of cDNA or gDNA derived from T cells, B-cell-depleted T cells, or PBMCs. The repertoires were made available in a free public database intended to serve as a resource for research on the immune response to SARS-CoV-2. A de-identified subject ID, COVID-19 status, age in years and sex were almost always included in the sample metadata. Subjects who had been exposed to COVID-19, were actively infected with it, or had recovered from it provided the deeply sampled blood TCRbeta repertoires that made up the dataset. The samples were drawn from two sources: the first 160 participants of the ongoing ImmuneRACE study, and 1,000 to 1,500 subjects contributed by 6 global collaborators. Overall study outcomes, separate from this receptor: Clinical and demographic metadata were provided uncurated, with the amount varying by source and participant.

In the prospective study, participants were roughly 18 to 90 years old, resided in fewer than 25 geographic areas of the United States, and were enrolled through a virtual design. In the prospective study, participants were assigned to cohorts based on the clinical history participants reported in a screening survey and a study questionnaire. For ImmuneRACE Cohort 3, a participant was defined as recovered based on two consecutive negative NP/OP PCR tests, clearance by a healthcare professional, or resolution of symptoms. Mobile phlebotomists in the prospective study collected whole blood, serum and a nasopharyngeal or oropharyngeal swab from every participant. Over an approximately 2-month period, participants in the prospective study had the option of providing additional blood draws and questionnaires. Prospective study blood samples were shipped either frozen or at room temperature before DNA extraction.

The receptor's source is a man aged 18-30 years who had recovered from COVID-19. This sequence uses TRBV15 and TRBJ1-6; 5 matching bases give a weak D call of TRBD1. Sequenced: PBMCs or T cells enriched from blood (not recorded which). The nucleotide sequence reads TGTGCCACCAGCAGAGGTCAGCAGGGTTCACCCCTCCACTTT. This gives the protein CATSRGQQGSPLHF.